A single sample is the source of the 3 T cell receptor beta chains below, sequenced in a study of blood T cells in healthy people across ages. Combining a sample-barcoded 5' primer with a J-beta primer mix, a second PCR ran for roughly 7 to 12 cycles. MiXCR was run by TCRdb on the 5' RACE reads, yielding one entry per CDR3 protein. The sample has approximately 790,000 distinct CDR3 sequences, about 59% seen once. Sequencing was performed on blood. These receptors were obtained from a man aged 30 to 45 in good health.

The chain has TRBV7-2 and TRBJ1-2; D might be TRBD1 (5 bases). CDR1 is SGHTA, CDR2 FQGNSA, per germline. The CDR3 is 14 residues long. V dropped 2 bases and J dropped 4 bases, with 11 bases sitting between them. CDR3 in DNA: TGTGCCAGCAGCTTAAAAGGGGAGGCCTATGGCTACACCTTC. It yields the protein CASSLKGEAYGYTF.

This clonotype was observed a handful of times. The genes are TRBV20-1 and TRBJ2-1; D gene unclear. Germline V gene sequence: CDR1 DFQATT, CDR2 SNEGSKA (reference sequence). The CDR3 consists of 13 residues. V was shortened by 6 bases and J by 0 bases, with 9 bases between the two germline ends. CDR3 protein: CSAPRGSYNEQFF. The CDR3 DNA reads TGCAGTGCCCCTCGCGGCTCCTACAATGAGCAGTTCTTC.

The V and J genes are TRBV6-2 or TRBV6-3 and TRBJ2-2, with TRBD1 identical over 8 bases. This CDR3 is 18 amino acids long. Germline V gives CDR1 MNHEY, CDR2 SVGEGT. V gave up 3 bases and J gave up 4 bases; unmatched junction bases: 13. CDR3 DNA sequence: TGTGCCAGCAGTTATTCGATGGGCAGGGGGCTAGTCACCGGGGAGCTGTTTTTT. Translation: CASSYSMGRGLVTGELFF.